Below, 6 T cell receptor beta chains from the same sample are listed, as sequenced in a study of blood T cell repertoires in COVID-19. Produced via immunoSEQ multiplex PCR; TCRdb's table is partial and in-frame only. The sample shows approximately 150,000 clones, around 86% of them seen only once. Sequenced: PBMCs or T cells enriched from blood (not recorded which). These receptors originate from a man in his 60s who had recovered from COVID-19.

V is TRBV7-9 and J is TRBJ1-1, with TRBD1 as a possible D gene (6 bases). The V gene's germline CDR1 is SEHNR and CDR2 FQNEAQ (reference sequence). Trimming took off 5 bases at V and 1 base at J, with 11 bases between the two ends. CDR3 size: 14 residues. The CDR3 DNA sequence: TGTGCCAGCAGCCTAACAGGGTCGAACACTGAAGCTTTCTTT. It translates to CASSLTGSNTEAFF.

This chain joins TRBV27 and TRBJ2-1; D is unclear. Germline V gene lookup returns CDR1 MNHEY and CDR2 SMNVEV (reference sequence). Trimming took 2 bases from V and 0 from J, leaving 8 bases between them. The CDR3 loop spans 15 amino acids. CDR3: CASSLTPGSYNEQFF. The CDR3 DNA sequence: TGTGCCAGCAGTTTAACTCCTGGCTCCTACAATGAGCAGTTCTTC.

The CDR3, as DNA: TGTGCCAGTAGTCCTACGGGGACAGGGAAGAACTATGGCTACACCTTC. Translating it yields CASSPTGTGKNYGYTF. The chain carries TRBV19 and TRBJ1-2; 9 nucleotides agree with TRBD1. This CDR3 region has 16 residues. CDR1 is LNHDA, CDR2 SQIVND, per germline (reference sequence). Trimming took 5 bases from V and 2 from J; bases not matched to a gene: 9.

The rearrangement joins TRBV5-1 to TRBJ2-6, with D possibly matching TRBD2 (6 bases). Germline CDR1 and CDR2: SGHRS and YFSETQ. V lost 4 bases and J 0 bases, leaving 20 bases between the germline ends. This CDR3 is 19 amino acids long. The CDR3 here is CASSLRWGVSSSGANVLTF. In nucleotides, the CDR3 is TGCGCCAGCAGCCTCCGTTGGGGGGTCTCTAGCTCTGGGGCCAACGTCCTGACTTTC.

V and J are TRBV7-9 and TRBJ2-7; a weak D match, TRBD2 (7 bases). This CDR3 comprises 16 residues. The germline V gene encodes CDR1 SEHNR and CDR2 FQNEAQ (reference sequence). V dropped 5 bases and J dropped 0 bases, with 17 bases sitting between them. The CDR3 sequence: CASSQFSGEGSYEQYF. CDR3 nucleotide sequence: TGTGCCAGCAGCCAATTCTCAGGGGAGGGCTCCTACGAGCAGTACTTC.

The sample holds one count of this clone. The CDR3 is CASSLGEDRRHFSGNTIYF. The CDR3, as DNA: TGTGCCAGCAGCTTGGGGGAGGACAGGCGCCATTTCTCTGGAAACACCATATATTTT. V and J are TRBV5-4 and TRBJ1-3, with 7 positions matching TRBD1. Germline V CDR1 and CDR2: SGHNT, YYREEE (reference sequence). V was pared by 0 bases and J by 0 bases, with 12 bases of the junction left unmatched. This CDR3 has 19 amino acids. The entire variable domain, with the rest obtained from reference TRBV5-4 and TRBJ1-3, is as follows: ETGVTQSPTHLIKTRGQQVTLRCSSQSGHNTVSWYQQALGQGPQFIFQYYREEENGRGNFPPRFSGLQFPNYSSELNVNALELDDSALYLCASSLGEDRRHFSGNTIYFGEGSWLTVV.